The next 24 T cell receptor beta chains were all read from a single sample in a study of cytomegalovirus exposure and HLA in healthy donors. A multiplex PCR was run with 60 Vbeta primers and 13 Jbeta primers. This table comes from immunoSEQ multiplex PCR, and its TCRdb copy is limited to in-frame clones, with some not included. The table has under 150,000 clones, 81% seen once. Sequencing was done on a sample of PBMCs. The receptors derive from a woman under 40 in good health and CMV-seronegative.

This sequence joins TRBV4-1 and TRBJ2-3; D is unclear. Deletions cut 4 bases from V and 2 bases from J, with 13 bases between. CDR3 length equals 15 residues. Germline loops: CDR1 MGHRA, CDR2 YSYEKL. CDR3 DNA sequence: TGCGCCAGCAGCCCCTACGAGCGCTCCACAGATACGCAGTATTTT. This gives the protein CASSPYERSTDTQYF.

This clone was counted once. This chain connects TRBV30 to TRBJ2-1; tentative D call: TRBD2 (6 bases). Germline CDR1 and CDR2: GTSNPN and SVGIG (reference sequence). The CDR3 has 12 amino acids. V was trimmed by 0 bases and J by 14 bases, leaving 14 bases between them. DNA of the CDR3: TGTGCCTGGAGTGTACCGGCTAGCGAGAAGTTCTTC. This gives the protein CAWSVPASEKFF. The whole variable domain, filled in from reference TRBV30 and TRBJ2-1, reads SQTIHQWPATLVQPVGSPLSLECTVEGTSNPNLYWYRQAAGRGLQLLFYSVGIGQISSEVPQNLSASRPQDRQFILSSKKLLLSDSGFYLCAWSVPASEKFFGPGTRLTVL.

This clone has only a few counts. The chain couples TRBV7-9 to TRBJ2-4; D gene uncertain. This CDR3 has 11 residues. Germline V gene sequence: CDR1 SEHNR, CDR2 FQNEAQ (reference sequence). Trimming stripped 5 bases from V and 10 bases from J, with 9 bases between. CDR3 bases: TGTGCCAGCAGCCCGAGAGATATTCAGTACTTC. This sequence encodes CASSPRDIQYF.

The V call is TRBV7-2, the J call TRBJ2-2; TRBD1 matches 8 bases. Germline CDR1 SGHTA, CDR2 FQGNSA. The CDR3 consists of 15 residues. J was trimmed by 0 bases and V by 5 bases; bases with no gene match: 2. CDR3 residues: CASSPDRANTGELFF. CDR3 nucleotide sequence: TGTGCCAGCAGCCCGGACAGGGCGAACACCGGGGAGCTGTTTTTT.

This sequence joins TRBV28 and TRBJ1-2; D is unclear. Trimming removed 3 bases from V and 3 bases from J, with 11 bases in between. The CDR3 contains 14 residues. CDR1 and CDR2 from the germline V gene are MDHEN and SYDVKM. The CDR3 DNA sequence: TGTGCCAGCAGTTTGAACAGAGTGTACTATGGCTACACCTTC. Residues: CASSLNRVYYGYTF.

V and J are TRBV9 and TRBJ2-1; 7 bases line up with TRBD2. The CDR3 is 15 residues long. Germline V gives CDR1 SGDLS, CDR2 YYNGEE. Trimming cost V 3 bases and J 2 bases; bases outside gene matches: 5. The CDR3 nucleotides read TGTGCCAGCAGCGCGGGACTACAGACCTACAATGAGCAGTTCTTC. The encoded protein is CASSAGLQTYNEQFF.

The chain uses TRBV7-3 and TRBJ2-1, with D tentatively TRBD2 (6 bases). Germline CDR1 is SGHTA and CDR2 is FQGTGA. The CDR3 totals 15 residues. V was trimmed by 5 bases and J by 5 bases, leaving 16 bases between them. This CDR3 reads CASSPSGRRDNEQFF. CDR3 coding DNA: TGTGCCAGCAGCCCCAGCGGGCGGCGGGACAATGAGCAGTTCTTC.

The chain employs TRBV6-5 and TRBJ2-7; the D gene is possibly TRBD1 (5 bases). Trimming shortened V by 10 bases and J by 2 bases, and 18 bases separated the two germline ends. The CDR3 loop spans 14 amino acids. Germline V CDR1 and CDR2: MNHEY, SVGAGI. The CDR3 sequence: CATHRSTATYEQYF. In DNA, the CDR3 is TGTGCCACCCACAGATCGACAGCGACCTACGAGCAGTACTTC.

This clone was found once. The chain employs TRBV7-9 and TRBJ2-1; 14 positions match TRBD2. In germline, CDR1 is SEHNR, CDR2 FQNEAQ (reference sequence). The CDR3 length is 16 residues. Trimming removed 4 bases from V and 8 bases from J; junction bases left unmatched: 7. The CDR3 sequence is CASSSGLAGVRHEQFF. CDR3 nucleotides: TGTGCCAGCAGCTCGGGACTAGCGGGAGTACGGCATGAGCAGTTCTTC.

This chain uses TRBV6-1 with TRBJ1-2; D gene uncertain. Trimming shortened V by 2 bases and J by 4 bases, and 8 bases separated the two germline ends. Germline CDR1 reads MNHNS; CDR2 reads SASEGT. The CDR3 runs 13 residues. The CDR3: CASSESGSYGYTF. The DNA of the CDR3 is TGTGCCAGCAGTGAAAGCGGGAGCTATGGCTACACCTTC.

This clone was detected a few times. The chain has TRBV6-1 and TRBJ1-5, with a possible D match to TRBD1 (5 bases). The CDR3 is 17 amino acids. Trimming removed 3 bases from V and 0 bases from J, with 15 bases in between. The V gene's germline CDR1 is MNHNS and CDR2 SASEGT. DNA of the CDR3: TGTGCCAGCAGTGAGTTTGAAGGGGTTTTTAGCAATCAGCCCCAGCATTTT. The encoded protein is CASSEFEGVFSNQPQHF.

The chain is built from TRBV28 and TRBJ2-5, with 8 bases matching TRBD2. The CDR3 loop spans 15 amino acids. With 7 bases clipped from V and 5 bases from J, the junction kept 12 bases outside the gene matches. Germline CDR1 and CDR2: MDHEN and SYDVKM. CDR3 sequence (DNA): TGTGCCAGCAACCCCCAAGCGGGAGATCGGGAGACCCAGTACTTC. Its protein is CASNPQAGDRETQYF.

The V gene is TRBV2, the J gene TRBJ2-3; TRBD2 matches at 8 bases. CDR1 is SNHLY, CDR2 FYNNEI, per germline. V shed 5 bases, J shed 10 bases, and the junction held 5 bases outside the gene matches. CDR3 length: 12 residues. The CDR3 reads CASSMTSAPQYF. Here the CDR3 DNA reads TGTGCCAGCAGTATGACTAGCGCCCCGCAGTATTTT.

The chain uses TRBV28 and TRBJ2-2, with 9 bases matching TRBD2. The germline CDR1 and CDR2 sequences are MDHEN and SYDVKM. The CDR3 contains 17 residues. The V segment lost 6 bases and the J segment 2 bases; nucleotides outside the gene matches: 10. CDR3 DNA sequence: TGTGCCAGCAGGCGGGAGGGGCTAGCGGGAAACACCGGGGAGCTGTTTTTT. The encoded protein is CASRREGLAGNTGELFF.

This chain joins TRBV4-3 and TRBJ1-6; D may be TRBD1 (6 bases). This CDR3 region has 13 residues. The V gene lost 4 bases and the J gene lost 6 bases, with 7 bases spanning the gap. Germline values: CDR1 LGHNA, CDR2 YSLEER. CDR3 region: CASSPQGNSPLHF. The CDR3 nucleotides are TGCGCCAGCAGCCCACAGGGTAATTCACCCCTCCACTTT.

The chain joins TRBV30 to TRBJ1-4, with 7 bases that match TRBD1. Germline assignment: CDR1 GTSNPN and CDR2 SVGIG (reference sequence). The CDR3 sequence is 14 residues long. V dropped 4 bases and J dropped 3; count of bases not matched to a gene: 5. The CDR3 region is CAWNRGTANEKLFF. Written as DNA, the CDR3 is TGTGCCTGGAACCGGGGGACAGCTAATGAAAAACTGTTTTTT.

The chain uses TRBV28 and TRBJ2-2; no firm D call. Germline CDR1 is MDHEN and CDR2 is SYDVKM. V was clipped by 2 bases and J by 5 bases, with 6 bases between them. This CDR3 has 13 amino acids. CDR3 in amino acids: CASSLPRTGELFF. CDR3 DNA sequence: TGTGCCAGCAGTTTACCTAGAACCGGGGAGCTGTTTTTT.

The chain employs TRBV7-3 and TRBJ2-3, with a possible D match to TRBD2 (6 bases). CDR1 and CDR2 (germline): SGHTA, FQGTGA. V was trimmed by 6 bases and J by 3 bases, leaving 7 bases between them. CDR3 length: 12 residues. DNA for the CDR3: TGTGCCAGCAGGGGAGGAACAGATACGCAGTATTTT. Protein product: CASRGGTDTQYF.

V is TRBV6-1 and J is TRBJ2-5, with D tentatively TRBD2 (6 bases). V was shortened by 4 bases and J by 4 bases, with 16 bases between the two germline ends. This CDR3 comprises 15 residues. CDR1 and CDR2 (germline): MNHNS, SASEGT. Written as DNA, the CDR3 is TGTGCCAGCAGTGGGCGGGACCGCCGATTAGAGACCCAGTACTTC. Encoded protein: CASSGRDRRLETQYF.

This sequence joins TRBV6-6 and TRBJ2-7, with TRBD2 matching over 8 bases. Germline V CDR1 and CDR2: MNHNY, SVGAGI (reference sequence). There are 15 residues in the CDR3. Germline trimming cut 4 bases from V and 6 bases from J; bases unmatched to any gene: 11. The CDR3 sequence is CASSSRLSGSSEQYF. DNA of the CDR3: TGTGCCAGCAGTTCAAGGTTAAGCGGGAGTTCCGAGCAGTACTTC.

This chain joins TRBV10-1 and TRBJ1-2; D perhaps matches TRBD1 (5 bases). The V and J ends lost 8 bases and 2 bases respectively, with 6 bases between them. The CDR3 consists of 11 residues. The germline V gene encodes CDR1 WNHNN and CDR2 SYGVQD (reference sequence). The CDR3, as DNA: TGCGCCAGCGGGGGGAACTATGGCTACACCTTC. It translates to CASGGNYGYTF.

The chain joins TRBV9 to TRBJ2-2, with 7 bases lining up with TRBD1. This CDR3 region has 14 residues. CDR1 and CDR2 (germline): SGDLS, YYNGEE. The V segment lost 6 bases and the J segment 1 base; nucleotides outside the gene matches: 3. In nucleotides, the CDR3 is TGTGCCAGCAACCAGGGGGAGAACACCGGGGAGCTGTTTTTT. Protein: CASNQGENTGELFF.

V usage is TRBV19 and J usage is TRBJ1-3; perhaps TRBD1 as D (5 bases). V was pared by 4 bases and J by 0 bases, with 22 bases between. Looked up from germline, CDR1 is LNHDA and CDR2 is SQIVND (reference sequence). CDR3 length: 19 residues. In DNA, the CDR3 is TGTGCCAGTAGTACCGGTTCGCAGGGAATTCTTGGCTCTGGAAACACCATATATTTT. This encodes CASSTGSQGILGSGNTIYF.

The gene calls are TRBV7-8 and TRBJ1-4; the D is unclear. Germline assignment: CDR1 SGHVS and CDR2 FQNEAQ. The CDR3 extends over 14 amino acids. Trimming took 3 bases from V and 8 from J, leaving 13 bases between them. This CDR3 reads CASSFGRGAEKLFF. DNA for the CDR3: TGTGCCAGCAGCTTCGGCCGGGGAGCGGAAAAACTGTTTTTT.